This TCR beta chain came from a study of blood T cell repertoires in COVID-19. Per the original methods: How many nucleated cells were present was estimated from reference gene primer amplification. Only in-frame clones appear in the TCRdb table, and some are missing; sequencing was by immunoSEQ multiplex PCR. V and J calls and clone size are as listed in that table; D and trimming were resolved from the DNA. Of under 50,000 clones in the sample, 85% to 95% were seen once. Per the germline V gene, CDR1 is LNHDA and CDR2 is SQIVND (reference sequence). The CDR3 extends over 14 amino acids. Trimming removed 6 bases from V and 6 bases from J; junction bases left unmatched: 9.

What was sequenced was peripheral blood. The origin of this receptor is a man in his fifties or sixties with COVID-19, enrolled during active disease. The chain uses TRBV19 and TRBJ2-7, with 9 bases lining up with TRBD1. The CDR3 loop reads CASRTGQGSSEQYF. CDR3 nucleotide sequence: TGTGCCAGTAGAACAGGACAGGGGAGTTCCGAGCAGTACTTC.